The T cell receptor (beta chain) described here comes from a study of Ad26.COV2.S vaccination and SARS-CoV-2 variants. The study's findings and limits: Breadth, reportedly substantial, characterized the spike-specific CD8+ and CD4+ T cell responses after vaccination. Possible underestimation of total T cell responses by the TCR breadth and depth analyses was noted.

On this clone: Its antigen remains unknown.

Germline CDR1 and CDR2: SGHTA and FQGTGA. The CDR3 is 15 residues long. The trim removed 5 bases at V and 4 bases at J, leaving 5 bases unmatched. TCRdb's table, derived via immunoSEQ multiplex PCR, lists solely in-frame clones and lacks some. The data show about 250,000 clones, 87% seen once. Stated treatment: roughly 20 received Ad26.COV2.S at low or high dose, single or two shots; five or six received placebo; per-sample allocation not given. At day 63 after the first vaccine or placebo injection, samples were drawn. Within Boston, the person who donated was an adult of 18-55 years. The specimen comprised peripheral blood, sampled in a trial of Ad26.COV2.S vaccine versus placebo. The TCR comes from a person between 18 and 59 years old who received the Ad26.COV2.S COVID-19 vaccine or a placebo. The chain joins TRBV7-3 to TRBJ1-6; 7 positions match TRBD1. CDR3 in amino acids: CASSPTGFYNSPLHF. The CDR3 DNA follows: TGTGCCAGCAGCCCGACAGGGTTTTATAATTCACCCCTCCACTTT.